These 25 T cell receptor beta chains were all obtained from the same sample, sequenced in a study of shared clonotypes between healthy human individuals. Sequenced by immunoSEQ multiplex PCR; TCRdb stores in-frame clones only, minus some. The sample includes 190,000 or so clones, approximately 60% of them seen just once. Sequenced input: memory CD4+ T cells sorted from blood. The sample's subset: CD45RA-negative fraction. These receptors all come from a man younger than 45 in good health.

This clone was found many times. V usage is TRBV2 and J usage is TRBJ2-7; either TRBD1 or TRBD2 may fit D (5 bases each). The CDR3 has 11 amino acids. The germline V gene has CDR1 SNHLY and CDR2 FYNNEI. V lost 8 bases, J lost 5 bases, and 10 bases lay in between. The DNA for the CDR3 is TGTGCCAGCCGGGACCTTGACGAGCAGTACTTC. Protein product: CASRDLDEQYF. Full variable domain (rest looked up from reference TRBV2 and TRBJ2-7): EPEVTQTPSHQVTQMGQEVILRCVPISNHLYFYWYRQILGQKVEFLVSFYNNEISEKSEIFDDQFSVERPDGSNFTLKIRSTKLEDSAMYFCASRDLDEQYFGPGTRLTVT.

The CDR3 bases are TGTGCCAGCAGCCAAGCGGGACCCAATCAGCCCCAGCATTTT. Amino acid sequence: CASSQAGPNQPQHF. V gene TRBV14 combines with J gene TRBJ1-5; a weak D match, TRBD1 (5 bases). V was shortened by 1 base and J by 3 bases, with 7 bases between the two germline ends. The CDR3 totals 14 residues. Germline V CDR1 and CDR2: SGHDN, FVKESK.

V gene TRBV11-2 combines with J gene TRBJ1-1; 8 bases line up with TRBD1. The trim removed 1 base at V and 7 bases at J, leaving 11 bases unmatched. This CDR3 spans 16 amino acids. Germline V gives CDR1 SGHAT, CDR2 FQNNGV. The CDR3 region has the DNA TGTGCCAGCAGCTTAGTATCGGGCAGGGGGCTTGGTGAAGCTTTCTTT. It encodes CASSLVSGRGLGEAFF.

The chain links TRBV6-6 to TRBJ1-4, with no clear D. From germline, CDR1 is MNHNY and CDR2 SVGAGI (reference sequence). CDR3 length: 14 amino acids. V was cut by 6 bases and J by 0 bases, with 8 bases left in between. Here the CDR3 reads CASSRQATNEKLFF. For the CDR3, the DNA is TGTGCCAGCAGCCGCCAAGCAACTAATGAAAAACTGTTTTTT.

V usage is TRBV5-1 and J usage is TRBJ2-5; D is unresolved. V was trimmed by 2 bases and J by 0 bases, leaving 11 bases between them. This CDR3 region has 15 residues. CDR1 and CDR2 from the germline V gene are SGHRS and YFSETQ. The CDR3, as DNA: TGCGCCAGCAGCTTAATGGGTGGGCACCAAGAGACCCAGTACTTC. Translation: CASSLMGGHQETQYF.

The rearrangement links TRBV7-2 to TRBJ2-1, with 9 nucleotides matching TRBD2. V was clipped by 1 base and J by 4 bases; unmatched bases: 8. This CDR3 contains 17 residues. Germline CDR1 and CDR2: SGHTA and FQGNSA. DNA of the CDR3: TGTGCCAGCAGCTTAGAGGCTAGCGGGATGGGTTACAATGAGCAGTTCTTC. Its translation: CASSLEASGMGYNEQFF.

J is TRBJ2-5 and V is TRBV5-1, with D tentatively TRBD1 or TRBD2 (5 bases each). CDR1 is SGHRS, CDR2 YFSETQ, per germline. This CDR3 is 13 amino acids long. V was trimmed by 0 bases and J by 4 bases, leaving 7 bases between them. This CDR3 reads CASSLAGTETQYF. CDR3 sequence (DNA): TGCGCCAGCAGCTTGGCAGGGACAGAGACCCAGTACTTC.

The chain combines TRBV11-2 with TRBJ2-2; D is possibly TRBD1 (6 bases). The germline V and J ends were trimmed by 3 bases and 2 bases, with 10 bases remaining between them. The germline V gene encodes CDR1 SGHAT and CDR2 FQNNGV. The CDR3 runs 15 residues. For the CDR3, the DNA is TGTGCCAGCAGCTTCCGTGGGACAAACACCGGGGAGCTGTTTTTT. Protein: CASSFRGTNTGELFF.

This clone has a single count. CDR3 nucleotide sequence: TGCGCCAGCAGCCAAGTAAAAGGGCAGGGGGCGTTTAATGAGCAGTTCTTC. Its protein is CASSQVKGQGAFNEQFF. The chain combines TRBV4-1 with TRBJ2-1, with 8 bases identical to TRBD1. Trimming at V came to 1 base and at J to 7 bases, leaving 12 bases not matched to a gene. The CDR3 has 17 residues. Germline V gene data show CDR1 as MGHRA and CDR2 as YSYEKL.

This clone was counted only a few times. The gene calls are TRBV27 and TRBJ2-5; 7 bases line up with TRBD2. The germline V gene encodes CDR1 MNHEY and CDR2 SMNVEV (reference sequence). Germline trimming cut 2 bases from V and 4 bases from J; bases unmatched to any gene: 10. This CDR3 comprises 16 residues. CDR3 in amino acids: CASSLNGGRAGETQYF. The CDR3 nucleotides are TGTGCCAGCAGTTTAAATGGTGGGAGGGCCGGAGAGACCCAGTACTTC.

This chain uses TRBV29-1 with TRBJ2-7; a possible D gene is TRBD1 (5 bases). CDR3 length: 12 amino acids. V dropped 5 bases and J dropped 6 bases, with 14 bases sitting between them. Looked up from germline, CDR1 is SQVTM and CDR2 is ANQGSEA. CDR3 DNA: TGCAGCGTTTTCGGTGGGGCATCCGAGCAGTACTTC. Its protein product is CSVFGGASEQYF.

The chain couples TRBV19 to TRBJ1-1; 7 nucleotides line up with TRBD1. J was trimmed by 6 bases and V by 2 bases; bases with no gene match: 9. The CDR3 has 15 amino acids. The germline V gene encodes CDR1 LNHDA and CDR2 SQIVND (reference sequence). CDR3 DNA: TGTGCCAGTAGTATACCCAGACAGGGTAGGTCTGAAGCTTTCTTT. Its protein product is CASSIPRQGRSEAFF.

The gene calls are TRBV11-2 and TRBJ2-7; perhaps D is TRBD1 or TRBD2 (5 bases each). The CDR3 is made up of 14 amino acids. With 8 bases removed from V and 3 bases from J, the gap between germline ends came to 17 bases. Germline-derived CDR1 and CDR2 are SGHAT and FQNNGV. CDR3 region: CASSRTGRNYEQYF. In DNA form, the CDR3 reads TGTGCCAGCTCACGGACGGGACGGAACTACGAGCAGTACTTC.

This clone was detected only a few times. The CDR3 loop reads CASSAGPVQPQHF. The CDR3 bases are TGTGCCAGCAGTGCGGGCCCGGTACAGCCCCAGCATTTT. V usage is TRBV2 and J usage is TRBJ1-5; D remains unclear. V lost 4 bases to trimming and J lost 7 bases, with 11 bases between them. CDR3 length: 13 amino acids. Germline assignment: CDR1 SNHLY and CDR2 FYNNEI.

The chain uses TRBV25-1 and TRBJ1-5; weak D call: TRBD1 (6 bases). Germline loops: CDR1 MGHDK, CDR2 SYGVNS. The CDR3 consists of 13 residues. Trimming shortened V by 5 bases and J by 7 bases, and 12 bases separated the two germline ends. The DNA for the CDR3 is TGTGCCAGCAGTACGACAGGAGAACAGCCCCAGCATTTT. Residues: CASSTTGEQPQHF.

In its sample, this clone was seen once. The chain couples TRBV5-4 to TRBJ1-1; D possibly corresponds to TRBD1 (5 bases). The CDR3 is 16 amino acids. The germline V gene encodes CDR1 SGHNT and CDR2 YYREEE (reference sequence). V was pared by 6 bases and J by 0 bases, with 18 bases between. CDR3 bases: TGTGCCAGCACGGGACGGAGTACTTCGATGAACACTGAAGCTTTCTTT. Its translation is CASTGRSTSMNTEAFF.

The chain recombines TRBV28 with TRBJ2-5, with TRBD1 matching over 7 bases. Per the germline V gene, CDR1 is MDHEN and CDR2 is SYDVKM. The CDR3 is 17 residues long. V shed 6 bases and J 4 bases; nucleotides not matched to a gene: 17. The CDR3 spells CASRIGWGKGAGETQYF. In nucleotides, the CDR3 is TGTGCCAGCAGAATAGGGTGGGGGAAGGGGGCGGGAGAGACCCAGTACTTC.

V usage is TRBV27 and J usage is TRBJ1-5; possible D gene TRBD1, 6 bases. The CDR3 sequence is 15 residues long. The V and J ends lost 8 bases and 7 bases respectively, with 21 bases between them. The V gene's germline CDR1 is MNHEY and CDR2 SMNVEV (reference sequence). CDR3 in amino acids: CASCPYGGQWQPQHF. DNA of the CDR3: TGTGCCAGCTGCCCTTATGGGGGACAATGGCAGCCCCAGCATTTT.

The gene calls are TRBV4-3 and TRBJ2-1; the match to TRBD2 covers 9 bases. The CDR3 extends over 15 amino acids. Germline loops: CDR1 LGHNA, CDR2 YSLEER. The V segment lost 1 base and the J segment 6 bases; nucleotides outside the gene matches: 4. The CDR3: CASSQGTSVINEQFF. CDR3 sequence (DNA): TGCGCCAGCAGCCAAGGGACTAGCGTAATCAATGAGCAGTTCTTC.

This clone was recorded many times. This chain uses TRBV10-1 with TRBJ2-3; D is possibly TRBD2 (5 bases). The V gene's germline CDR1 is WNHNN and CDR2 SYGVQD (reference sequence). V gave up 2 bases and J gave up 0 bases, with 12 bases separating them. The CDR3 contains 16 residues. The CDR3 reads CASSETIGESTDTQYF. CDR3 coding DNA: TGCGCCAGCAGTGAGACAATTGGGGAGAGCACAGATACGCAGTATTTT.

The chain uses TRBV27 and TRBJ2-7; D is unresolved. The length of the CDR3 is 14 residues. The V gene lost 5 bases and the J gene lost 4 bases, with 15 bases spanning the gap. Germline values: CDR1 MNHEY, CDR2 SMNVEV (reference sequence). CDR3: CASSPTPGNYEQYF. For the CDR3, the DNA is TGTGCCAGCAGTCCCACCCCGGGCAATTACGAGCAGTACTTC.

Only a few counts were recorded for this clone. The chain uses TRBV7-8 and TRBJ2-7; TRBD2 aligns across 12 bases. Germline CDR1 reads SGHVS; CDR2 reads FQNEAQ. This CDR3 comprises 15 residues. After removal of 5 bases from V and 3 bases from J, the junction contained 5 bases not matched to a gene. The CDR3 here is CASSLTSGSFYEQYF. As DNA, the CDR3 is TGTGCCAGCAGCCTGACTAGCGGGAGTTTCTACGAGCAGTACTTC.

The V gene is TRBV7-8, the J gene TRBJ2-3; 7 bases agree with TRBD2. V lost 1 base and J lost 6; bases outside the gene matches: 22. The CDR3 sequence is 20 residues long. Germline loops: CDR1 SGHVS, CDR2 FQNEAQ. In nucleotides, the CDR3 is TGTGCCAGCAGCTTAGTTGTATCGGGGTCTCCTAGCGGAGAGCAGGATACGCAGTATTTT. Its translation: CASSLVVSGSPSGEQDTQYF.

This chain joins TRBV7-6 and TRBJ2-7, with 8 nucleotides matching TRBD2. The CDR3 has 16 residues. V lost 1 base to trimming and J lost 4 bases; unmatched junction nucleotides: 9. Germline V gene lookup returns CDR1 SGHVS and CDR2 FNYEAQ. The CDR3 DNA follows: TGTGCCAGCAGCTTAGGTTCAGGGACTAGTCGGTACGAGCAGTACTTC. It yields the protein CASSLGSGTSRYEQYF.

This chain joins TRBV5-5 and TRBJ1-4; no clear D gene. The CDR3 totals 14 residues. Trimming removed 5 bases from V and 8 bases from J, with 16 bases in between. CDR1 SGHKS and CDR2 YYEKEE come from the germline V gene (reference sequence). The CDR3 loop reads CASSSVIPGEKLFF. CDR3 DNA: TGTGCCAGCAGTTCGGTCATTCCGGGGGAAAAACTGTTTTTT.